This passage covers 18 T cell receptor beta chains from one sample sequenced in a study of blood T cell repertoires in COVID-19. TCRdb's table, derived via immunoSEQ multiplex PCR, lists solely in-frame clones and lacks some. The profile shows 65,000 to 95,000 clones, around 85% of them singletons. The source material was peripheral blood. These receptors all stem from a man aged 30 to 45 with acute or convalescent COVID-19.

This clone appeared once. The chain uses TRBV19 and TRBJ2-1, with 11 bases fitting TRBD2. Germline values: CDR1 LNHDA, CDR2 SQIVND (reference sequence). The trim removed 1 base at V and 9 bases at J, leaving 5 bases unmatched. This CDR3 spans 15 amino acids. The CDR3 protein is CASSIGGLAEAEQFF. The CDR3 DNA reads TGTGCCAGTAGTATAGGGGGACTAGCGGAGGCTGAGCAGTTCTTC.

The chain recombines TRBV10-2 with TRBJ1-1; 7 bases agree with TRBD1. Germline CDR1 is WSHSY and CDR2 is SAAADI. V was pared by 6 bases and J by 5 bases, with 15 bases of the junction left unmatched. CDR3 size: 16 residues. The CDR3 sequence: CASSDLGQARGTEAFF. CDR3 nucleotides: TGCGCCAGCAGCGATCTCGGACAGGCGAGGGGGACTGAAGCTTTCTTT.

The chain has TRBV29-1 and TRBJ1-2; D not resolved. The CDR3 has 13 residues. CDR1 SQVTM and CDR2 ANQGSEA come from the germline V gene. V lost 6 bases and J lost 2, with 13 bases in between. The CDR3: CSVWASINYGYTF. CDR3 bases: TGCAGCGTGTGGGCCTCAATAAACTATGGCTACACCTTC. Combining the CDR3 with reference TRBV29-1 and TRBJ1-2 gives the whole variable domain SAVISQKPSRDICQRGTSLTIQCQVDSQVTMMFWYRQQPGQSLTLIATANQGSEATYESGFVIDKFPISRPNLTFSTLTVSNMSPEDSSIYLCSVWASINYGYTFGSGTRLTVV.

The chain couples TRBV18 to TRBJ2-7, with 10 positions matching TRBD1. Trimming cost V 0 bases and J 6 bases; bases outside gene matches: 8. The CDR3 consists of 16 residues. CDR1 and CDR2 (germline): KGHSH, LQKENI. The chain's CDR3 is CASSPPRDRGPVEQYF. The CDR3, as DNA: TGTGCCAGCTCACCACCGCGGGACAGGGGTCCGGTCGAGCAGTACTTC.

The chain is built from TRBV24-1 and TRBJ1-2, with 11 bases that match TRBD1. Germline loops: CDR1 KGHDR, CDR2 SFDVKD. The J segment lost 7 bases and the V segment lost 3 bases, leaving 0 bases of the junction unmatched. The CDR3 totals 13 residues. The CDR3 DNA reads as TGTGCCACCAGTGATGGGACAGGGGGTGGCTACACCTTC. Protein sequence: CATSDGTGGGYTF.

The V gene is TRBV19, the J gene TRBJ2-5; D perhaps matches TRBD2 (6 bases). CDR3 length: 13 residues. Trimming cost V 5 bases and J 2 bases, with 9 bases left between them. Looked up from germline, CDR1 is LNHDA and CDR2 is SQIVND (reference sequence). The CDR3 coding sequence is TGTGCCAGTAGTGGTGGGGGGCAAGAGACCCAGTACTTC. Its translation is CASSGGGQETQYF.

The rearrangement uses TRBV6-5 and TRBJ2-7; maybe TRBD2 (5 bases). The CDR3 runs to 14 residues. Germline lookup yields CDR1 MNHEY and CDR2 SVGAGI. V dropped 5 bases and J dropped 2 bases, with 13 bases sitting between them. The CDR3 DNA sequence: TGTGCCAGCAGTCAACTAGACGGAACCTACGAGCAGTACTTC. This codes for CASSQLDGTYEQYF.

The rearrangement joins TRBV19 to TRBJ1-5, with D unclear. Germline V gene lookup returns CDR1 LNHDA and CDR2 SQIVND (reference sequence). Trimming removed 2 bases at V and 6 bases at J, with 8 bases between. CDR3 length equals 13 residues. CDR3 loop: CASSIITGQPQHF. The CDR3 bases are TGTGCCAGTAGTATAATAACGGGTCAGCCCCAGCATTTT.

This clone has only one observation. CDR3 in amino acids: CASSPGDEQYF. Written as DNA, the CDR3 is TGTGCCAGCAGCCCCGGGGACGAGCAGTACTTC. The chain recombines TRBV28 with TRBJ2-7; TRBD2 is a possible D gene (5 bases). Trimming removed 6 bases from V and 5 bases from J, with 8 bases in between. The germline CDR1 and CDR2 sequences are MDHEN and SYDVKM. CDR3 length: 11 amino acids.

For the CDR3, the DNA is TGCGCCAGCAGTGAGTCGCAGCAGGAGGGTGAAAAACTGTTTTTT. It specifies CASSESQQEGEKLFF. The gene calls are TRBV10-1 and TRBJ1-4; D not resolved. The CDR3 extends over 15 amino acids. V shed 0 bases and J shed 7 bases, with 12 bases lying between them. Germline V lookup: CDR1 WNHNN, CDR2 SYGVQD (reference sequence).

In its sample, this clone was seen a few times. The genes are TRBV29-1 and TRBJ2-3; D is unresolved. The CDR3 loop spans 12 amino acids. Trimming removed 7 bases at V and 4 bases at J, with 12 bases between. Germline CDR1 is SQVTM and CDR2 is ANQGSEA. CDR3: CSARLGSDTQYF. CDR3 DNA sequence: TGCAGCGCTCGCCTCGGGTCAGATACGCAGTATTTT.

The chain has TRBV20-1 and TRBJ1-2; 8 positions agree with TRBD1. The germline CDR1 and CDR2 sequences are DFQATT and SNEGSKA (reference sequence). V dropped 7 bases and J dropped 4; count of bases not matched to a gene: 2. The CDR3 is made up of 11 amino acids. CDR3 sequence reads: CSVGQGYGYTF. As DNA, the CDR3 is TGCAGTGTCGGACAGGGCTATGGCTACACCTTC.

V usage is TRBV11-2 and J usage is TRBJ2-7; D is possibly TRBD2 (5 bases). V was trimmed by 5 bases and J by 7 bases, leaving 15 bases between them. Looked up from germline, CDR1 is SGHAT and CDR2 is FQNNGV. The CDR3 has 13 residues. The CDR3 nucleotides are TGTGCCAGCAGCCCTCCGGGAAGGTATGAGCAGTACTTC. Protein product: CASSPPGRYEQYF.

This clone was counted a single time. This sequence joins TRBV13 and TRBJ2-1; 9 nucleotides align to TRBD2. Trimming cost V 4 bases and J 4 bases; bases outside gene matches: 8. The CDR3 totals 16 residues. Germline CDR1 PRHDT, CDR2 FYEKMQ (reference sequence). The CDR3 DNA is TGTGCCAGCAGCTCTGGTAGCGGGAGAGCTTACAATGAGCAGTTCTTC. This codes for CASSSGSGRAYNEQFF. The entire variable domain, with the rest obtained from reference TRBV13 and TRBJ2-1, is as follows: AAGVIQSPRHLIKEKRETATLKCYPIPRHDTVYWYQQGPGQDPQFLISFYEKMQSDKGSIPDRFSAQQFSDYHSELNMSSLELGDSALYFCASSSGSGRAYNEQFFGPGTRLTVL.

The CDR3 DNA is TGTGCCAGCAGTGGACAGGGAAACACCGGGGAGCTGTTTTTT. Translating gives CASSGQGNTGELFF. The chain uses TRBV2 and TRBJ2-2, with TRBD1 matching over 7 bases. There are 14 residues in the CDR3. Germline assignment: CDR1 SNHLY and CDR2 FYNNEI. The J segment lost 2 bases and the V segment lost 4 bases, leaving 1 base of the junction unmatched.

The chain employs TRBV12-1 and TRBJ2-1; the D call in the table, TRBD2, was not verified against the DNA. TRBV12-1 is marked as a pseudogene. The CDR3 runs 13 residues. The CDR3 sequence: CASTKAGGNEQFF. The CDR3 nucleotides read TGTGCCAGCACAAAGGCGGGGGGCAATGAGCAGTTCTTC.

This chain links TRBV5-4 with TRBJ2-3, with a weak D call TRBD1 (6 bases). V lost 0 bases, J lost 4 bases, and 12 bases lay in between. The CDR3 covers 15 residues. Germline V gene sequence: CDR1 SGHNT, CDR2 YYREEE (reference sequence). CDR3 bases: TGTGCCAGCAGCTTGGACAGGGTAACTTCAGATACGCAGTATTTT. Translation gives CASSLDRVTSDTQYF.

This clone was counted a single time. As DNA, the CDR3 is TGTGCCTGGAGTGTAGGCGTTTCGAGGAGGGAGAATGAAAAACTGTTTTTT. Translated, it gives CAWSVGVSRRENEKLFF. The V and J genes are TRBV30 and TRBJ1-4; unclear D gene. The V and J ends lost 0 bases and 5 bases respectively, with 19 bases between them. This CDR3 spans 17 amino acids. CDR1 is GTSNPN, CDR2 SVGIG, per germline (reference sequence).